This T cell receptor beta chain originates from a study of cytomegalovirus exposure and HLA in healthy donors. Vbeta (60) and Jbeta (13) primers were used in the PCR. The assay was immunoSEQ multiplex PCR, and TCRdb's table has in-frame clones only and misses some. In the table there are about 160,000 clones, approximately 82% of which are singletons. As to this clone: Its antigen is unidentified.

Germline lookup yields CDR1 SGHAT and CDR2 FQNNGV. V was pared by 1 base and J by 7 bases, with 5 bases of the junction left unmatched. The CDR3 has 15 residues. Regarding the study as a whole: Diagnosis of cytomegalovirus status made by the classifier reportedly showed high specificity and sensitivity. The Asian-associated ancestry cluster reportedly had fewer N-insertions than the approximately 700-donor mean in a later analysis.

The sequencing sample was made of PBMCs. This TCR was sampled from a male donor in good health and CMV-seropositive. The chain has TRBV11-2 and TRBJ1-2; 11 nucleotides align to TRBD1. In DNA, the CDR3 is TGTGCCAGCAGCTTAGCGGACAGGGGGCAAAGTGGCTACACCTTC. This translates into CASSLADRGQSGYTF.